This T cell receptor beta chain comes out of a study of cytotoxic CD8 clonotypes in ibrutinib-treated CLL. Study information: Included were approximately 10 relapsed/refractory and roughly 15 treatment-naive patients, of whom 17 were IGHV unmutated. With a range of 6 to 36, the median treatment time before response samples were taken was more than 10 months. Study observations and caveats: In comparison with age-matched healthy donors, baseline clonality was higher and tracked circulating CD8+ T-cell counts. The study found clonality rose at ibrutinib response, then fell toward baseline at progression.

V shed 3 bases and J shed 2 bases, with 8 bases lying between them. Germline loops: CDR1 SGHTA, CDR2 FQGNSA. The CDR3 is 15 residues long. A word on this clone: What it binds is unknown. This CDR3 is also generated by other DNA sequences in the sample.

The repertoire was sequenced with immunoSEQ multiplex PCR; TCRdb's copy has only in-frame clones and lacks some. The data show some 350,000 clones, roughly 70% seen once. The sequence came from a human donor with chronic lymphocytic leukemia. The material sequenced was PBMCs, taken after 36 months of ibrutinib treatment. The chain recombines TRBV7-2 with TRBJ2-6, with D maybe TRBD1 (5 bases). The CDR3 loop is CASSLGLPGANVLTF. The DNA of the CDR3 is TGTGCCAGCAGCTTGGGGCTGCCTGGGGCCAACGTCCTGACTTTC.